This T cell receptor beta chain was sequenced in a study of blood T cells in healthy people across ages. For the second PCR, which ran for about 7 to 11 cycles, a sample-barcoded 5' primer and a J-beta primer mix were used. TCRdb processed the 5' RACE reads anew with MiXCR; each CDR3 protein has one entry. This table holds about 650,000 distinct CDR3 sequences, about 34% found once. Germline CDR1 is MGHRA and CDR2 is YSYEKL. The J segment lost 0 bases and the V segment lost 3 bases, leaving 8 bases of the junction unmatched. This CDR3 has 19 residues. The sequenced material came from blood. The origin of this receptor is an elderly woman in good health. The rearrangement links TRBV4-1 to TRBJ2-5; TRBD2 agrees at 15 bases. The CDR3 protein is CASSHPGLAGGPDQETQYF. The CDR3 DNA reads TGCGCCAGCAGCCATCCCGGACTAGCGGGGGGGCCTGACCAAGAGACCCAGTACTTC.